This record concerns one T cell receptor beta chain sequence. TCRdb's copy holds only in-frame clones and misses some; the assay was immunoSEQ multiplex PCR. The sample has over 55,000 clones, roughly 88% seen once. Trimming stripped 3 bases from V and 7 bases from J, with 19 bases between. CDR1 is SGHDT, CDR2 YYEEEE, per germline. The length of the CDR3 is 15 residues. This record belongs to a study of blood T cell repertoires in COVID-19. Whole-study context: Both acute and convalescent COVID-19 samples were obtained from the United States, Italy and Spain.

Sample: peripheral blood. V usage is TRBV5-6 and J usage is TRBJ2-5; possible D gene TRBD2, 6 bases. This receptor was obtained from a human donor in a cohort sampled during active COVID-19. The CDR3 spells CASSYGTPRSGTQYF. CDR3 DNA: TGTGCCAGCAGCTACGGGACTCCCCGAAGTGGGACCCAGTACTTC.